This T cell receptor (beta chain) was documented in a study of blood T cell repertoires in COVID-19 (TCRdb year 2020). Some background on the complete study: Collaborator samples came from the United States, Italy and Spain and covered acute and convalescent phases of COVID-19. Where available, HLA class I and class II types were taken from metadata supplied by the sample provider and were not determined by assay-based typing. Nearly every sample came with metadata listing a de-identified subject ID, COVID-19 status, age in years and sex. The material from the prospective study consisted of cDNA or gDNA derived from T cells, B-cell-depleted T cells, or PBMCs. Deeply sampled blood TCRbeta repertoires from subjects exposed to, actively infected with, or recovered from COVID-19 were included in the dataset. The repertoires were made available in a free public database intended to serve as a resource for research on the immune response to SARS-CoV-2. Samples came from the ongoing ImmuneRACE study (first 160 participants) plus 1,254 subjects from 6 global collaborators.

Findings and caveats that apply to the study as a whole: How much clinical and demographic metadata was included differed by source and by participant, and the metadata was provided uncurated.

A second Seattle source provided samples from volunteer blood donors who had recovered from COVID-19. Each collaborating institution followed its own protocols to collect whole blood in K2EDTA tubes. For TCRbeta analysis, collaborators shipped samples as frozen whole blood, isolated PBMCs, or DNA extracted from either of those sample types. For CDR1 and CDR2, the germline V gene lists SQVTM and ANQGSEA. V is shortened by 8 bases, J by 4 bases, and the region joining them spans 21 bases. The CDR3 goes from the cysteine to the phenylalanine over 16 residues. Solely the CDR3 DNA is kept, with 48 bases framed from the first base. Note on this clone: The clone's antigen remains unknown. Nothing much larger sits one base from this clone, and base qualities are not available.

TCRbeta CDR3 regions were amplified from genomic DNA by means of the immunoSEQ Assay, a bias-controlled multiplex PCR. Per the authors' processing: The number of nucleated cells in each sample was estimated from the amplification of reference gene primers within the assay. To quantify the absolute abundance of each unique TCRbeta CDR3 rearrangement, sequence reads were collapsed and filtered. For each sample, productive Simpson clonality was calculated as the square root of Simpson's diversity index over productive rearrangements. TCRdb's version of the immuneACCESS table is confined to in-frame rearrangements and falls short of the full clone set. An unresolved V gene accounts for under half of the shortfall where checked; the remainder is of unknown origin. V and J calls and clone size follow that table, whereas D and trimming were derived from the DNA. For this sample there are about 260,000 clones; about 88% appear just once. 4% of the sample is held by the ten biggest clonotypes.

This sequence originates from a man aged 55-75 years who had recovered from COVID-19. Sample: peripheral blood. This chain is built from TRBV29-1 and TRBJ1-6, with a weak D call of TRBD1 (5 bases match). The DNA is TGCAGCAGACGAATCAGACAGCCTGGGTATAATTCACCCCTCCACTTT. This sequence encodes CSRRIRQPGYNSPLHF.